Shown below are 16 T cell receptor beta chains from a single sample sequenced in a study of T cells after yellow fever vaccination. TCRdb processed the 5' RACE reads anew with MiXCR; each CDR3 protein has one entry. The sample gives approximately 600,000 distinct CDR3 sequences, approximately 13% of which show up once; 15% is in the top ten. The sample was PBMCs, taken on the day of the yellow fever booster vaccination. These receptors originate from a man aged 25-45 years who received the YFV17D yellow fever vaccine.

The gene calls are TRBV15 and TRBJ2-7; 10 bases map to TRBD2. Germline V gene sequence: CDR1 LNHNV, CDR2 YYDKDF (reference sequence). J gave up 2 bases and V 0 bases, and 7 bases lay outside the gene matches. This CDR3 comprises 17 residues. The CDR3 DNA reads as TGTGCCACCAGCAGAGATAGGGGACTAGCGACCGCCTACGAGCAGTACTTC. It encodes CATSRDRGLATAYEQYF.

A few counts support this clonotype. This sequence joins TRBV20-1 and TRBJ2-1; 8 bases align to TRBD2. V was pared by 6 bases and J by 0 bases, with 1 base of the junction left unmatched. Germline V gene sequence: CDR1 DFQATT, CDR2 SNEGSKA (reference sequence). The length of the CDR3 is 13 residues. CDR3 nucleotide sequence: TGCAGTGCGCGGGAGGACTCCTACAATGAGCAGTTCTTC. Amino acid sequence: CSAREDSYNEQFF.

This clonotype was observed a few times. V is TRBV29-1 and J is TRBJ2-3; no clear D. The CDR3 has 11 amino acids. The germline V and J ends were trimmed by 4 bases and 4 bases, with 6 bases remaining between them. CDR1 and CDR2 from the germline V gene are SQVTM and ANQGSEA. CDR3 DNA: TGCAGCGTTGCATCATCAGATACGCAGTATTTT. The encoded protein is CSVASSDTQYF.

This clonotype was seen more than once but under ten times. The rearrangement uses TRBV6-2 or TRBV6-3 and TRBJ2-5; 7 bases map to TRBD2. The CDR3 contains 14 residues. CDR1 and CDR2 (germline): MNHEY, SVGEGT. Trimming cost V 6 bases and J 5 bases; bases outside gene matches: 9. The CDR3 reads CASRSFGREETQYF. CDR3 nucleotide sequence: TGTGCCAGCAGATCCTTCGGGCGGGAGGAGACCCAGTACTTC.

This clonotype was detected ten times or more. The chain employs TRBV4-3 and TRBJ2-7; D ambiguous. The ends were cut back, 0 bases at V and 3 bases at J, with 6 bases in the middle. Germline V gene sequence: CDR1 LGHNA, CDR2 YSLEER. The length of the CDR3 is 13 residues. DNA of the CDR3: TGCGCCAGCAGCCAAGATCGGGTCTACGAGCAGTACTTC. It is translated as CASSQDRVYEQYF.

This clonotype came up a few times. CDR3 residues: CASSVVEPPNNEQFF. Here the CDR3 DNA reads TGTGCCAGCAGTGTAGTGGAGCCTCCAAACAATGAGCAGTTCTTC. The chain has TRBV2 and TRBJ2-1, with no clear D. Trimming pared 4 bases from V and 5 bases from J, leaving 15 bases between. CDR1 and CDR2 (germline): SNHLY, FYNNEI. The CDR3 runs 15 residues.

This clonotype has just a few counts. The chain is built from TRBV27 and TRBJ2-1; D is possibly TRBD1 (6 bases). CDR3 length equals 12 residues. Germline V gene sequence: CDR1 MNHEY, CDR2 SMNVEV (reference sequence). The V and J ends lost 4 bases and 6 bases respectively, with 7 bases between them. The CDR3 is CASSYRANEQFF. Written as DNA, the CDR3 is TGTGCCAGCAGTTACAGGGCCAATGAGCAGTTCTTC.

This rearrangement joins TRBV7-9 to TRBJ2-7; 8 nucleotides agree with TRBD1. CDR3 length: 16 amino acids. Germline assignment: CDR1 SEHNR and CDR2 FQNEAQ (reference sequence). V was pared by 5 bases and J by 2 bases, with 11 bases of the junction left unmatched. The CDR3 spells CASSPPEGQGPYEQYF. CDR3 DNA: TGTGCCAGCAGCCCACCGGAAGGACAGGGTCCCTACGAGCAGTACTTC.

The V call is TRBV18, the J call TRBJ2-1; possible D gene TRBD1, 6 bases. Trimming stripped 3 bases from V and 0 bases from J, with 15 bases between. From germline, CDR1 is KGHSH and CDR2 LQKENI. The CDR3 has 17 amino acids. The CDR3 loop reads CASSPNQVQGSYNEQFF. In DNA, the CDR3 is TGTGCCAGCTCACCTAACCAGGTACAGGGCTCCTACAATGAGCAGTTCTTC.

This chain connects TRBV20-1 to TRBJ1-6; D not resolved. The V gene's germline CDR1 is DFQATT and CDR2 SNEGSKA (reference sequence). The CDR3 has 12 residues. The V and J ends lost 5 bases and 8 bases respectively, with 10 bases between them. The CDR3 protein is CSAPGPHSPLHF. DNA for the CDR3: TGCAGTGCTCCCGGGCCTCATTCACCCCTCCACTTT.

This clonotype showed up just a few times. The chain combines TRBV2 with TRBJ1-2, with unresolved D. The CDR3 has 12 amino acids. Germline lookup yields CDR1 SNHLY and CDR2 FYNNEI. Trimming shortened V by 8 bases and J by 7 bases, and 14 bases separated the two germline ends. Here the CDR3 reads CASVRVLGGYTF. The CDR3 DNA reads TGTGCCAGCGTCAGAGTCCTCGGTGGCTACACCTTC.

The genes are TRBV20-1 and TRBJ1-1; D is uncertain. The CDR3 spans 13 residues. The V gene lost 4 bases and the J gene lost 2 bases, with 11 bases spanning the gap. Germline CDR1 and CDR2: DFQATT and SNEGSKA (reference sequence). CDR3 in DNA: TGCAGTGCTAAGACACCTCTAAACACTGAAGCTTTCTTT. The encoded protein is CSAKTPLNTEAFF.

This clonotype appeared a few times. The chain links TRBV3-1 to TRBJ1-3; D unclear. Trimming cost V 0 bases and J 10 bases, with 7 bases left between them. The CDR3 extends over 12 amino acids. Germline values: CDR1 LGHDT, CDR2 YNNKEL (reference sequence). CDR3 bases: TGTGCCAGCAGCCAAGAAAGGGAGACCATATATTTT. Its protein is CASSQERETIYF.

V gene TRBV18 combines with J gene TRBJ1-4, with 9 bases aligning to TRBD1. Germline loops: CDR1 KGHSH, CDR2 LQKENI. CDR3 size: 16 residues. V was clipped by 2 bases and J by 4 bases; unmatched bases: 5. The CDR3 sequence is CASSPTRGQGNEKLFF. Here the CDR3 DNA reads TGTGCCAGCTCACCAACCCGGGGACAGGGTAATGAAAAACTGTTTTTT.

This sequence joins TRBV20-1 and TRBJ2-3; TRBD2 aligns across 7 bases. CDR3 size: 14 residues. Germline loops: CDR1 DFQATT, CDR2 SNEGSKA (reference sequence). The V segment lost 6 bases and the J segment 0 bases; nucleotides outside the gene matches: 6. Here the CDR3 DNA reads TGCAGTGCCCGCGGGGGAATAAGCACAGATACGCAGTATTTT. It translates to CSARGGISTDTQYF.

V usage is TRBV6-2 or TRBV6-3 and J usage is TRBJ2-1; unclear D gene. Trimming took 2 bases from V and 8 from J, leaving 16 bases between them. Germline-derived CDR1 and CDR2 are MNHEY and SVGEGT. The CDR3 length is 15 residues. For the CDR3, the DNA is TGTGCCAGCAGTTACAGTACGACGCCCCTAGATGAGCAGTTCTTC. Its translation: CASSYSTTPLDEQFF.